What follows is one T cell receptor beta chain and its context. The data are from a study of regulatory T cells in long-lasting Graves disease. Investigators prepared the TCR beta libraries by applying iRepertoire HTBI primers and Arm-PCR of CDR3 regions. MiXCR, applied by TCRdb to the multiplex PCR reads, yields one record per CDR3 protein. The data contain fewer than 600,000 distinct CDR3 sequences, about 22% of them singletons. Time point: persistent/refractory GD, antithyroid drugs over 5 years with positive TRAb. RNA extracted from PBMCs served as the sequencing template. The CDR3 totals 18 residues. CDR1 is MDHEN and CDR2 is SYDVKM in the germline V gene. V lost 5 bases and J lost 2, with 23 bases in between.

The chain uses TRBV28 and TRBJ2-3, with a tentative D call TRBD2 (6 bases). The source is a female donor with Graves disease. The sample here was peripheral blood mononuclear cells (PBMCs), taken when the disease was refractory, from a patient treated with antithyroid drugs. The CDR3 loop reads CASSLPTAGGDFTDTQYF. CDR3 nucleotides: TGTGCCAGCAGTCTACCTACCGCCGGAGGGGATTTCACAGATACGCAGTATTTT.